One T cell receptor beta chain is described in this entry. This entry belongs to a study of brain T cells in children with intractable seizures. V lost 1 base to trimming and J lost 2 bases, with 5 bases between them. CDR1 and CDR2 (germline): GTSNPN, SVGIG (reference sequence). The CDR3 consists of 13 residues. Only in-frame clones appear in the TCRdb table, and some are missing; sequencing was by immunoSEQ multiplex PCR. The table records 70,000 to 90,000 clones, 85% to 95% of them present only once. The sequences come from peripheral blood, collected at surgery. The chain uses TRBV30 and TRBJ2-2; no clear D gene. This clonotype was sampled from a boy less than two years old with tuberous sclerosis and intractable seizures. DNA of the CDR3: TGTGCCTGGAGTGGCAGTAACACCGGGGAGCTGTTTTTT. It specifies CAWSGSNTGELFF. Full variable domain (outside the CDR3, taken from reference TRBV30 and TRBJ2-2): SQTIHQWPATLVQPVGSPLSLECTVEGTSNPNLYWYRQAAGRGLQLLFYSVGIGQISSEVPQNLSASRPQDRQFILSSKKLLLSDSGFYLCAWSGSNTGELFFGEGSRLTVL.